These T cell receptor beta chains were read from a single sample in a study of OX40 agonist ivuxolimab in advanced cancers. Produced via immunoSEQ multiplex PCR; TCRdb's table is partial and in-frame only. The data hold more than 60,000 clones, with approximately 78% observed a single time. The source was CD4+ or CD8+ T cells sorted from blood, collected in a trial of the OX40 agonist ivuxolimab. Receptors were obtained from an adult with an advanced solid tumor such as melanoma, head and neck, liver or kidney cancer. Both conserved end residues are part of each CDR3. Fields, in order: V gene, clone size, D gene, J gene, CDR3 DNA, CDR3 protein. A D gene is named only where the DNA matches it firmly. Some rows have no size entry. The others give once, few or many, or a class for an expanded clone.

>TRBV6-6|NA|NA|TRBJ2-3
TGTGCCAGCAGTTACTCGAGTCGGGGCCGGGATACGCAGTATTTT
CASSYSSRGRDTQYF
>TRBV7-9|NA|TRBD2|TRBJ2-3
TGTGCCAGCAGCCCGGCTAGCGGGGGGGATACGCAGTATTTT
CASSPASGGDTQYF
>TRBV2|NA|NA|TRBJ1-1
TGTGCCAGCAGTGTTTCCCCTGGGGCCACTGAAGCTTTCTTT
CASSVSPGATEAFF
>TRBV5-1|NA|NA|TRBJ2-5
TGCGCCAGCAGCTTGGCACAGGGCGGACAAGAGACCCAGTACTTC
CASSLAQGGQETQYF
>TRBV7-3|NA|NA|TRBJ2-1
TGTGCCAGCAGCTCGACCCTAGTCAATGAGCAGTTCTTC
CASSSTLVNEQFF
>TRBV7-8|NA|NA|TRBJ1-1
TGTGCCAGCAGCTTAGTCCCGGGGACTGAAGCTTTCTTT
CASSLVPGTEAFF
>TRBV5-1|NA|TRBD1|TRBJ1-2
TGCGCCAGCCGAGCCGGGACAGGGTTTAACTATGGCTACACCTTC
CASRAGTGFNYGYTF
>TRBV6-5|NA|NA|TRBJ2-1
TGTGCCAGCAGCCCACGGCAGGTAAACAATGAGCAGTTCTTC
CASSPRQVNNEQFF
>TRBV10-3|NA|TRBD2|TRBJ2-7
TGTGCCATCACAGCGGGAGGTGAGCAGTACTTC
CAITAGGEQYF
>TRBV11-1|NA|TRBD1|TRBJ2-2
TGTGCCAGCAGCTTAGGGACAGGGGACACCGGGGAGCTGTTTTTT
CASSLGTGDTGELFF
>TRBV7-3|NA|NA|TRBJ1-1
TGTGCCAGCAGCCCTAGGCCAGGCGGGACTGAAGCTTTCTTT
CASSPRPGGTEAFF
>TRBV6-6|NA|TRBD2|TRBJ2-1
TGTGCCAGCAGCCAAGGACTAGCGGGGGGGCCTGGTGAGCAGTTCTTC
CASSQGLAGGPGEQFF
>TRBV7-8|once|NA|TRBJ1-1
TGTGCCAGCAGCTTAGGGATTAGTTCTCCGAAGTCAAGGATCCCTGAAGCTTTCTTT
CASSLGISSPKSRIPEAFF
>TRBV10-3|NA|NA|TRBJ1-1
TGTGCCATCAGTGGTATTGTCGCTGGGCCTGACGCTGAAGCTTTCTTT
CAISGIVAGPDAEAFF
>TRBV14|NA|NA|TRBJ1-4
TGTGCCAGCAGCCAAGGGGGTTCGGGTGAAAAACTGTTTTTT
CASSQGGSGEKLFF
>TRBV2|NA|TRBD1|TRBJ1-5
TGTGCCAGCAGCAGACAGGGCGACGTACAGCCCCAGCATTTT
CASSRQGDVQPQHF
>TRBV12-5|NA|NA|TRBJ1-1
TGTGCTAGTGGTCCTGAAGGTCGTCAAGCTTTCTTT
CASGPEGRQAFF
>TRBV11-2|NA|NA|TRBJ1-4
TGTGCCAGCAGCTTAGGAGCAACTAATGAAAAACTGTTTTTT
CASSLGATNEKLFF
>TRBV5-1|few|TRBD2|TRBJ2-1
TGCGCCAGCAGCTTGGCGGGAGGGGGAAGCAATGAGCAGTTCTTC
CASSLAGGGSNEQFF
>TRBV7-6|NA|TRBD2|TRBJ2-3
TGTGCCAGCAGCACACGACTAGCGGGTTCCACAGATACGCAGTATTTT
CASSTRLAGSTDTQYF
>TRBV5-6|NA|NA|TRBJ2-6
TGTGCCAGCAGCTTGGGCAACATTCTCTCTGGGGCCAACGTCCTGACTTTC
CASSLGNILSGANVLTF
>TRBV7-2|NA|NA|TRBJ1-2
TGTGCCAGCAGCTCAGGACGGGCCTATGGCTACACCTTC
CASSSGRAYGYTF
>TRBV4-1|NA|TRBD2|TRBJ2-5
TGCGCCAGCAGCCAGGGGACTAGCGGGGCACAAGAGACCCAGTACTTC
CASSQGTSGAQETQYF
>TRBV27|NA|TRBD1|TRBJ2-2
TGTGCCAGCACCCCGACAGGGCGTGGGGAGCTGTTTTTT
CASTPTGRGELFF
>TRBV30|NA|NA|TRBJ1-2
TGTGCCTGGATTGGTGGGCCAGGAGGTGGCTACACCTTC
CAWIGGPGGGYTF
>TRBV5-1|NA|TRBD2|TRBJ2-2
TGCGCCAGCAGCTCTAGGGTAGCGGGGGTGAACACCGGGGAGCTGTTTTTT
CASSSRVAGVNTGELFF
>TRBV19|once|NA|TRBJ1-5
TGTGCCAGTAGTTTAGCAGGCGGCTATACCCAGCCCCAGCATTTT
CASSLAGGYTQPQHF
>TRBV19|NA|TRBD1|TRBJ2-7
TGTGCCACCCGACAGGGCGGATCCTCCTACGAGCAGTACTTC
CATRQGGSSYEQYF
>TRBV19|once|TRBD1|TRBJ2-7
TGTGCCAGTAGTTTCAGGGCGACAGGGGAAGTGGACGAGCAGTACTTC
CASSFRATGEVDEQYF
>TRBV5-1|NA|TRBD1|TRBJ1-5
TGCGCCAGCAGCCCGGGACAGGGTAATCAGCCCCAGCATTTT
CASSPGQGNQPQHF
>TRBV18|NA|TRBD2|TRBJ2-3
TGTGCCAGCTCACCACCGCTAGCGGGGTCAGATACGCAGTATTTT
CASSPPLAGSDTQYF
>TRBV10-1|few|TRBD2|TRBJ2-2
TGCGCCAGCAGAAGACTAGCAAACACCGGGGAGCTGTTTTTT
CASRRLANTGELFF
>TRBV4-1|NA|TRBD1|TRBJ2-7
TGCGCCAGCAGTCTGGGGACAGACAACGAGCAGTACTTC
CASSLGTDNEQYF
>TRBV7-2|NA|TRBD1|TRBJ1-5
TGTGCCAGCAGCTTAGAGGGGTCAGGGGGGTTAGCCCAGCATTTT
CASSLEGSGGLAQHF
>TRBV7-3|NA|NA|TRBJ2-3
TGTGCCAGCAGCTCCATCGGGGGCACAGATACGCAGTATTTT
CASSSIGGTDTQYF
>TRBV5-1|NA|TRBD2|TRBJ2-7
TGCGCCAGCAGCAGGACTAGCCTCTCCTACGAGCAGTACTTC
CASSRTSLSYEQYF
>TRBV6-4|few|NA|TRBJ2-3
TGTGCCAGCAGTCCGGACGGGGGACGAGATACGCAGTATTTT
CASSPDGGRDTQYF
>TRBV18|NA|TRBD1|TRBJ1-1
TGTGCCAGCTCACCGGGACAGGGTACATACACTGAAGCTTTCTTT
CASSPGQGTYTEAFF
>TRBV11-3|NA|NA|TRBJ2-1
TGTGCCAGCAGCTTGGACAATGAGCAGTTCTTC
CASSLDNEQFF
>TRBV4-2|NA|NA|TRBJ2-5
TGTGCCAGCAGCCAAGTGGGCAACCAAGAGACCCAGTACTTC
CASSQVGNQETQYF
>TRBV19|NA|NA|TRBJ1-5
TGTGCCAGTAGTATAGTACAGACGATAAAGACTTGGCATTTT
CASSIVQTIKTWHF
>TRBV19|NA|NA|TRBJ2-5
TGTGCCAGTAGCCCGGCCAGGGAAAAAGAGACCCAGTACTTC
CASSPAREKETQYF
>TRBV7-3|NA|TRBD1|TRBJ2-2
TGTGCCAGCAGCGGAGGGACAGGGTATACCGGGGAGCTGTTTTTT
CASSGGTGYTGELFF
>TRBV29-1|once|NA|TRBJ2-4
TGCAGCGGGGGGGAGAACATTCAGTACTTC
CSGGENIQYF
>TRBV6-6|NA|NA|TRBJ2-1
TGTGCCACCGGACACTACTACAATGAGCAGTTCTTC
CATGHYYNEQFF
>TRBV6-1|NA|NA|TRBJ2-1
TGTGCCAGCTCGACTTACAATGAGCAGTTCTTC
CASSTYNEQFF
>TRBV20-1|NA|NA|TRBJ1-2
TGCAGTGCTACAGTGATCTATGGCTACACCTTC
CSATVIYGYTF
>TRBV6-5|NA|TRBD2|TRBJ2-1
TGTGCCAGCAGCTTAGCGGGGGGGCGCTACAATGAGCAGTTCTTC
CASSLAGGRYNEQFF
>TRBV6-5|NA|NA|TRBJ2-7
TGTGCCAGCAGTTACACAGGTAACAGGGACGAGCAGTACTTC
CASSYTGNRDEQYF
>TRBV11-2|NA|NA|TRBJ1-3
TGTGCCAGCAGCCAGGGGTCGGGGGATGGAAACACCATATATTTT
CASSQGSGDGNTIYF
>TRBV21-1|NA|NA|TRBJ2-7
TGTGCCAGCAGGGGCGAACGGGACGAGCAGTACTTC
CASRGERDEQYF
>TRBV2|once|TRBD2|TRBJ2-7
TGTGCCAGCAGCAAAGGGACTAGCGGGGGCGACGAGCAGTACTTC
CASSKGTSGGDEQYF